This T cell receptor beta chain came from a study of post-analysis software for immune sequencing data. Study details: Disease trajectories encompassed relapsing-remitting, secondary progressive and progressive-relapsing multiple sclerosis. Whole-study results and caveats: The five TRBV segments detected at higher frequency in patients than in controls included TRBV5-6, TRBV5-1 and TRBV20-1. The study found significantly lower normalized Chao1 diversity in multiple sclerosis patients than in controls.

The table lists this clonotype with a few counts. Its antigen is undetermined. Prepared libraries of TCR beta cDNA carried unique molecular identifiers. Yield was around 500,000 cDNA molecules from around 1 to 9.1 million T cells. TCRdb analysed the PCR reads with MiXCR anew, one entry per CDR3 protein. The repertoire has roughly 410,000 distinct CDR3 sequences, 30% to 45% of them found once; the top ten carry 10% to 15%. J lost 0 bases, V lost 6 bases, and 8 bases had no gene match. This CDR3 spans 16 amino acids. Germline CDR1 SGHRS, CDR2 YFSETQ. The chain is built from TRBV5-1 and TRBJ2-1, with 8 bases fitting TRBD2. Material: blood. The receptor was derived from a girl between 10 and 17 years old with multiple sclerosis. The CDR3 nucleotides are TGCGCCAGCACCATAGCGGGGCAAATCTCCTACAATGAGCAGTTCTTC. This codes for CASTIAGQISYNEQFF.